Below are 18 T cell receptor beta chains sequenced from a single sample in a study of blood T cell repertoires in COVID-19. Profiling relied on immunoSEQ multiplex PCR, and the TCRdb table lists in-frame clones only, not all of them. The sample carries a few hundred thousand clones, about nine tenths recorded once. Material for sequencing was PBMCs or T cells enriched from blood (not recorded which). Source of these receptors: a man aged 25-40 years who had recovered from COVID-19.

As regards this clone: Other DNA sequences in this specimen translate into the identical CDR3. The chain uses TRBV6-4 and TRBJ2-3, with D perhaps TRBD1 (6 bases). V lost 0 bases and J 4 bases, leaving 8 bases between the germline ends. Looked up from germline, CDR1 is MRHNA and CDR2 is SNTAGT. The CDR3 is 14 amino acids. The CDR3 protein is CASSDSQGADTQYF. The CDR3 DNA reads TGTGCCAGCAGTGACTCACAGGGCGCAGATACGCAGTATTTT.

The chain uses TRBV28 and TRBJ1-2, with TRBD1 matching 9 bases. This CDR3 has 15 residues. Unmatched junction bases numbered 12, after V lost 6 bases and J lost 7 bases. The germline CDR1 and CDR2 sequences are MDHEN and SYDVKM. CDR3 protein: CASRQGGQGMIGYTF. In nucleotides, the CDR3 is TGTGCCAGCAGGCAAGGAGGACAGGGGATGATTGGCTACACCTTC.

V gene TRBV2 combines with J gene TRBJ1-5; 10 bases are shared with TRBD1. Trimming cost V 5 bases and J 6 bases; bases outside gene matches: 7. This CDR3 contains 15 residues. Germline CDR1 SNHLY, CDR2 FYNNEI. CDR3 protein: CASSRSGTGVQPQHF. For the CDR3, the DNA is TGTGCCAGCAGTCGATCCGGGACAGGGGTTCAGCCCCAGCATTTT.

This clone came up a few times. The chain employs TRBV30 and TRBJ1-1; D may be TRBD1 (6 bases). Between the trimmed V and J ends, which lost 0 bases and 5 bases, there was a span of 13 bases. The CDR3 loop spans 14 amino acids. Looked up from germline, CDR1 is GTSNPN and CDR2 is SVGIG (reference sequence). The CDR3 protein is CAWSVGGVRTEAFF. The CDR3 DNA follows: TGTGCCTGGAGTGTAGGGGGGGTAAGGACTGAAGCTTTCTTT.

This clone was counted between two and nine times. The CDR3 is CASSHPLRGTEAFF. The CDR3 nucleotides read TGTGCCAGCAGCCACCCGTTGAGAGGGACTGAAGCTTTCTTT. The chain carries TRBV7-9 and TRBJ1-1, with D unclear. Per germline, CDR1 SEHNR and CDR2 FQNEAQ (reference sequence). The CDR3 extends over 14 amino acids. V dropped 5 bases and J dropped 5 bases, with 15 bases sitting between them. The variable domain in full, with the rest retrieved from reference TRBV7-9 and TRBJ1-1, is DTGVSQNPRHKITKRGQNVTFRCDPISEHNRLYWYRQTLGQGPEFLTYFQNEAQLEKSRLLSDRFSAERPKGSFSTLEIQRTEQGDSAMYLCASSHPLRGTEAFFGQGTRLTVV.

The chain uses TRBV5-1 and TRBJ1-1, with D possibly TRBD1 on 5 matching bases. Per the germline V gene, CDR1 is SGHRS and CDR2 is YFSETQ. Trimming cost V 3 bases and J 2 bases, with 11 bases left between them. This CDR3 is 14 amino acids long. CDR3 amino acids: CASSWIGGNTEAFF. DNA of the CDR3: TGCGCCAGCAGCTGGATCGGGGGAAACACTGAAGCTTTCTTT.

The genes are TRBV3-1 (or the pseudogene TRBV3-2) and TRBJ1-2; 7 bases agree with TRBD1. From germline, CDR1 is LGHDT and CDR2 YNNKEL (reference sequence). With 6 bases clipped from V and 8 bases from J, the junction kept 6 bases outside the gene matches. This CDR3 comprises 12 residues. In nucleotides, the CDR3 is TGTGCCAGCAGTCGACAGGGTTACGGCTACACCTTC. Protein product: CASSRQGYGYTF.

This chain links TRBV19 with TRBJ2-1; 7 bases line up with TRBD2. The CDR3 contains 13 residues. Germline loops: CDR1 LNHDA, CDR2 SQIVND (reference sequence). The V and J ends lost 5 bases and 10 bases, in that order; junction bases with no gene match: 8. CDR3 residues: CASSLTSAREQFF. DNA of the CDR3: TGTGCCAGTAGTCTTACTAGCGCTCGGGAGCAGTTCTTC.

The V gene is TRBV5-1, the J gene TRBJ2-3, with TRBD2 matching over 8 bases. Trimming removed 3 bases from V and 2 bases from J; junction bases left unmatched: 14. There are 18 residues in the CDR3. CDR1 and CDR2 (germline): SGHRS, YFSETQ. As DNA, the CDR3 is TGCGCCAGCAGCTCGCTGGGGGGCGGGAGGCGAGACACAGATACGCAGTATTTT. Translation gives CASSSLGGGRRDTDTQYF.

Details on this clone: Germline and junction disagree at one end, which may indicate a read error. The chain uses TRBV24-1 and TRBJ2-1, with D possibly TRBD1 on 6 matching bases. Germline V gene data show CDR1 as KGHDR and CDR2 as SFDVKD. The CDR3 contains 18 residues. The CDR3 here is CATSDLAAGVPSSNEQFF. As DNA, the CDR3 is TGTGCCACCAGTGATTTGGCAGCAGGGGTACCGTCCTCCAATGAGCAGTTCTTC.

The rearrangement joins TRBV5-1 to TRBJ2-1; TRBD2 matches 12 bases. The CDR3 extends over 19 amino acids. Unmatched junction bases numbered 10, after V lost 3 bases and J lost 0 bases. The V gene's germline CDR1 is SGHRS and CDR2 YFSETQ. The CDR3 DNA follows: TGCGCCAGCAGCTCTAGCGGGGGGGCCCCCTATAGCTCCTACAATGAGCAGTTCTTC. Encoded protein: CASSSSGGAPYSSYNEQFF.

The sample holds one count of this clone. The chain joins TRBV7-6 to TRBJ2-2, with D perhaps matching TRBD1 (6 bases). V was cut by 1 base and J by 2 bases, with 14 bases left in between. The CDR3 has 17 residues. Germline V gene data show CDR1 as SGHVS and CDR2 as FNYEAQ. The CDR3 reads CASSLDQGLGNTGELFF. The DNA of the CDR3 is TGTGCCAGCAGCTTAGATCAGGGGCTTGGAAACACCGGGGAGCTGTTTTTT. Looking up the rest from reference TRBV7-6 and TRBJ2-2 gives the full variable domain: GAGVSQSPRYKVTKRGQDVALRCDPISGHVSLYWYRQALGQGPEFLTYFNYEAQQDKSGLPNDRFSAERPEGSISTLTIQRTEQRDSAMYRCASSLDQGLGNTGELFFGEGSRLTVL.

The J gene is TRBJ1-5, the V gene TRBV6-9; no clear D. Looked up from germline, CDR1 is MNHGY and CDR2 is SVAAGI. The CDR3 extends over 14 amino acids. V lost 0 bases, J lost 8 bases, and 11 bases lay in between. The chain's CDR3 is CASSYSAEGEPQHF. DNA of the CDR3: TGTGCCAGCAGTTATTCGGCAGAAGGAGAGCCCCAGCATTTT.

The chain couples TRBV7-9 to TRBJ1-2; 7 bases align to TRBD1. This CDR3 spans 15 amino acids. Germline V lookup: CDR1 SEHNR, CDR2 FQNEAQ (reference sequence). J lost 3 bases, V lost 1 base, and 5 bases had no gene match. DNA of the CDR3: TGTGCCAGCAGCTTAGGAGGGGGCCGGGACTATGGCTACACCTTC. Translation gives CASSLGGGRDYGYTF.

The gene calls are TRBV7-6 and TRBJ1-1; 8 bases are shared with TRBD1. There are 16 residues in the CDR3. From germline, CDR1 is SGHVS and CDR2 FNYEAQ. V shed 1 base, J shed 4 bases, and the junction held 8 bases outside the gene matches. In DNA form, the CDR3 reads TGTGCCAGCAGCTTAGGGAACAGGGGGACGAGCACTGAAGCTTTCTTT. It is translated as CASSLGNRGTSTEAFF.

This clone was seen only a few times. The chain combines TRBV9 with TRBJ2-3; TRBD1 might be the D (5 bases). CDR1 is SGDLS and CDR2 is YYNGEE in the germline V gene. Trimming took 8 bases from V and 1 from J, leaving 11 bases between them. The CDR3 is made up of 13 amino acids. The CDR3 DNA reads TGTGCCAGTGGCCCCAGGGGCACAGATACGCAGTATTTT. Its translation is CASGPRGTDTQYF. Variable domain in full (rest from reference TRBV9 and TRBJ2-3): DSGVTQTPKHLITATGQRVTLRCSPRSGDLSVYWYQQSLDQGLQFLIQYYNGEERAKGNILERFSAQQFPDLHSELNLSSLELGDSALYFCASGPRGTDTQYFGPGTRLTVL.

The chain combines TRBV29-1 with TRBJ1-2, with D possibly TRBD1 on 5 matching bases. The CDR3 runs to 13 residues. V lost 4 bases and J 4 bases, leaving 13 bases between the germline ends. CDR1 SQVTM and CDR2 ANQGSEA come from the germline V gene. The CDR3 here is CSVVMGDFYGYTF. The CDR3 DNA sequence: TGCAGCGTTGTTATGGGGGACTTCTATGGCTACACCTTC.

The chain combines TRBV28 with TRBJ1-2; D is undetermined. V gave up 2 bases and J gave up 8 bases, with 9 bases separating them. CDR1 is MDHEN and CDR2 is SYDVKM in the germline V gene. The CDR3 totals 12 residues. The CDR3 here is CASSLMRSGYTF. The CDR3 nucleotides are TGTGCCAGCAGTTTAATGAGGTCGGGCTACACCTTC.